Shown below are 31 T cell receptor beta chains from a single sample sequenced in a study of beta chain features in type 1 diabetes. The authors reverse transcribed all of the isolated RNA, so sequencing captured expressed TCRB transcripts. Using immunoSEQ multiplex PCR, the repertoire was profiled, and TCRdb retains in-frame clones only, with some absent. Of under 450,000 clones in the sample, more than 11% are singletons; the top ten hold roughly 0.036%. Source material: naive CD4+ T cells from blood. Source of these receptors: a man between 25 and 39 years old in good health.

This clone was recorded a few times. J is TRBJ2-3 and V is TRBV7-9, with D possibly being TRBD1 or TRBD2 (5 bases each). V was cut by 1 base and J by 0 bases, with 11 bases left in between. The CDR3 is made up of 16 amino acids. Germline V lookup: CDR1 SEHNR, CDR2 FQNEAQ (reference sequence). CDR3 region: CASSLVRGSSTDTQYF. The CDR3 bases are TGTGCCAGCAGCTTAGTTCGGGGCTCTAGCACAGATACGCAGTATTTT.

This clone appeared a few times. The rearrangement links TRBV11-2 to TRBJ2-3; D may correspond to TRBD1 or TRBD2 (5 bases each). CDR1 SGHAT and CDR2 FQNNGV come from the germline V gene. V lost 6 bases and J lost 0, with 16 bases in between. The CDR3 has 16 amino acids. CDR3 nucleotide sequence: TGTGCCAGCAGTCCAACAGGAGGCGCTAGCACAGATACGCAGTATTTT. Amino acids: CASSPTGGASTDTQYF.

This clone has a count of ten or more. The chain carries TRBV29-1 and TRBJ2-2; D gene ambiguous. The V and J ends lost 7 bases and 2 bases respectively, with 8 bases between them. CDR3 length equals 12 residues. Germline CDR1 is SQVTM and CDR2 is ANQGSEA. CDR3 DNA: TGCAGCGGAGAGGTTAACACCGGGGAGCTGTTTTTT. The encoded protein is CSGEVNTGELFF.

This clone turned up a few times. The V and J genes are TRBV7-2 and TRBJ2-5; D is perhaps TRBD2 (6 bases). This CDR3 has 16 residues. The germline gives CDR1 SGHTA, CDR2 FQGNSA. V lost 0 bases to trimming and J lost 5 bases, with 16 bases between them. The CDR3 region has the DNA TGTGCCAGCAGCTTAGCGGGAGGAACGGTAGGGGAGACCCAGTACTTC. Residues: CASSLAGGTVGETQYF.

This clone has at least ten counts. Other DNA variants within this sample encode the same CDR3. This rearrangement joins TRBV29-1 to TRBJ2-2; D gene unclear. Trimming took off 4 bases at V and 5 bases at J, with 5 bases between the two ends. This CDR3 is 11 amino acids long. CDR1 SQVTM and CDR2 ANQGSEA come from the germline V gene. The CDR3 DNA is TGCAGCGTTGTTGGGACCGGGGAGCTGTTTTTT. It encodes CSVVGTGELFF.

The CDR3 nucleotides are TGTGCCAGCAGCGCACAGGGCAATGGAAACACCATATATTTT. Residues: CASSAQGNGNTIYF. This sequence joins TRBV9 and TRBJ1-3, with a possible D match to TRBD1 (6 bases). V was cut by 3 bases and J by 3 bases, with 10 bases left in between. Germline CDR1 and CDR2: SGDLS and YYNGEE. CDR3 length equals 14 residues.

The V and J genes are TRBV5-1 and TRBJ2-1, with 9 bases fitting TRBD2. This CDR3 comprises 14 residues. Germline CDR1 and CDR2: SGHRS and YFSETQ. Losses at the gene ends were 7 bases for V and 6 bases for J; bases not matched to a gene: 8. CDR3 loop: CASYQVAGVNEQFF. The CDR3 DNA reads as TGCGCCAGCTACCAAGTAGCGGGAGTCAATGAGCAGTTCTTC.

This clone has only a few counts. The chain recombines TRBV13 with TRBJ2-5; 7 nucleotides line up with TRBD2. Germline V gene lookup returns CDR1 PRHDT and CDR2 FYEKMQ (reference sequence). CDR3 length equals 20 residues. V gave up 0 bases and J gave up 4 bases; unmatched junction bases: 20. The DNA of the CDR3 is TGTGCCAGCAGCTTAGGAGCTAGCGGAGGGGCTAGGGATTTGGGAGAGACCCAGTACTTC. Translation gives CASSLGASGGARDLGETQYF.

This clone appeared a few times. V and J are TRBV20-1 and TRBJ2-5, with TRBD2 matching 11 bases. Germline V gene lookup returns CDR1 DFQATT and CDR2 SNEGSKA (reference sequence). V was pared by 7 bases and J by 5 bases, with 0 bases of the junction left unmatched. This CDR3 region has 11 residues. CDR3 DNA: TGCAGTGGGACTAGCGGGGAGACCCAGTACTTC. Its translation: CSGTSGETQYF.

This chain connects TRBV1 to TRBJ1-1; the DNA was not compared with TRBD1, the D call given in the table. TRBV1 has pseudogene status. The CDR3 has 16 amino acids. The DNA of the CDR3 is TGCACCAGCAGCCAAGGAGAACAGGCGCTGAACACTGAAGCTTTCTTT. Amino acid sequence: CTSSQGEQALNTEAFF.

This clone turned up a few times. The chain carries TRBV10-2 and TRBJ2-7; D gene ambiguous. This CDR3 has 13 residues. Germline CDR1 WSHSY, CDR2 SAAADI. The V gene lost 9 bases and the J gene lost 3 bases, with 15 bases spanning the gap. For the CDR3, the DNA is TGCGCCAGAGTAGGAGACCTGGGCTACGAGCAGTACGTC. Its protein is CARVGDLGYEQYV.

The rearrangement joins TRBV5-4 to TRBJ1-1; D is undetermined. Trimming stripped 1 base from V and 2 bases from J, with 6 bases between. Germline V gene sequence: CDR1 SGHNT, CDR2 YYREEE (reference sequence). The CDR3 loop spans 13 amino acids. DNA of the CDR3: TGTGCCAGCAGCTTGAACAGCAACACTGAAGCTTTCTTT. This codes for CASSLNSNTEAFF.

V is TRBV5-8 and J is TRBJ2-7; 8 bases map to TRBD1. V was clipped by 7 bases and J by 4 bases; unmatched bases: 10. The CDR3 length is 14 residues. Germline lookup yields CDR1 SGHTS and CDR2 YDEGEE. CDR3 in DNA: TGTGCCAGCCCCAGACAGGGGCGCGCATACGAGCAGTACGTC. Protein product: CASPRQGRAYEQYV.

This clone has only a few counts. As DNA, the CDR3 is TGTGCCAGCAATCGGGACAGGGGAGATACGCAGTATTTT. Amino acid sequence: CASNRDRGDTQYF. The rearrangement links TRBV2 to TRBJ2-3; 10 nucleotides align to TRBD1. Germline assignment: CDR1 SNHLY and CDR2 FYNNEI. V shed 7 bases and J 5 bases; nucleotides not matched to a gene: 3. The CDR3 runs 13 residues.

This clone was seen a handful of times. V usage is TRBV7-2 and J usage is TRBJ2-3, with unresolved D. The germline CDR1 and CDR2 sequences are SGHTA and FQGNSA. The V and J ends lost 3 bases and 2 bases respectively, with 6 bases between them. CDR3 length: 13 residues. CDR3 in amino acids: CASSLGTTDTQYF. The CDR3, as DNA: TGTGCCAGCAGCTTGGGCACCACAGATACGCAGTATTTT.

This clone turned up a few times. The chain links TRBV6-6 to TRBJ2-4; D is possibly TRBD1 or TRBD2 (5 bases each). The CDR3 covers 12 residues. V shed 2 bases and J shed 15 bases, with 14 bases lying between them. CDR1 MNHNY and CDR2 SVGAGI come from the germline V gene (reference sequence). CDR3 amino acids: CASSYTRGDGYF. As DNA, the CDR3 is TGTGCCAGCAGTTACACTAGAGGGGATGGGTACTTC.

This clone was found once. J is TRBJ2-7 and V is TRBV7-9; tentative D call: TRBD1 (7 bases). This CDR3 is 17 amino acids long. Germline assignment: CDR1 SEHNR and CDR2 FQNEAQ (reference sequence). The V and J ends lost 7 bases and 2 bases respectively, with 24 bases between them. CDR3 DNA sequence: TGTGCCAGCACCAAAACTAGGAGGGACAGCGCCACCTACGAGCAGTACGTC. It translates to CASTKTRRDSATYEQYV.

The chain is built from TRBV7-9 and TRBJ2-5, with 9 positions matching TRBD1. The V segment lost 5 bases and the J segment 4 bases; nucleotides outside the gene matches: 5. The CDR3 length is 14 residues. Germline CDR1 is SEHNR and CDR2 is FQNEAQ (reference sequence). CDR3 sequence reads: CASSPGQGRETQYF. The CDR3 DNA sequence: TGTGCCAGCAGCCCCGGACAGGGGAGAGAGACCCAGTACTTC.

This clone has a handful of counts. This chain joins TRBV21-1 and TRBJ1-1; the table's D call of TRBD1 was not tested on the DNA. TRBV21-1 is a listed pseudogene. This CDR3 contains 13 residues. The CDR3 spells CASTQFLATEAFF. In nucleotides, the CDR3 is TGTGCCAGCACCCAGTTCTTGGCCACTGAAGCTTTCTTT.

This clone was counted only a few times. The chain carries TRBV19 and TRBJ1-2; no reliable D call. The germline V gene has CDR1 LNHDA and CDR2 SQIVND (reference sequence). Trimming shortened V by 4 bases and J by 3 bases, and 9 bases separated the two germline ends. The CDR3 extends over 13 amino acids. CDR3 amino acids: CASSRTVDYGYTF. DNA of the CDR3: TGTGCCAGTAGTAGAACAGTCGACTATGGCTACACCTTC.

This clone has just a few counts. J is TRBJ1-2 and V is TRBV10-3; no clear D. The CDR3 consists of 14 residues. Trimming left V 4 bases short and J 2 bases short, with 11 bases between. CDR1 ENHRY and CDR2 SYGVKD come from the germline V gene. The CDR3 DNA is TGTGCCATCAGTGCGGGAGGATCAAACTATGGCTACACCTTC. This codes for CAISAGGSNYGYTF.

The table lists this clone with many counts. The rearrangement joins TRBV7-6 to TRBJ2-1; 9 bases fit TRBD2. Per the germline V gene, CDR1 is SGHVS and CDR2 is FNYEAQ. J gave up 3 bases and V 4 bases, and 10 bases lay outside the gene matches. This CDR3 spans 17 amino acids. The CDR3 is CASSSALAGRDYNEQFF. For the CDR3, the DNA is TGTGCCAGCAGCTCAGCCCTAGCGGGAAGGGACTACAATGAGCAGTTCTTC. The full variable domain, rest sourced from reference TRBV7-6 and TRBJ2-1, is GAGVSQSPRYKVTKRGQDVALRCDPISGHVSLYWYRQALGQGPEFLTYFNYEAQQDKSGLPNDRFSAERPEGSISTLTIQRTEQRDSAMYRCASSSALAGRDYNEQFFGPGTRLTVL.

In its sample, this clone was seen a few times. The CDR3 bases are TGTGCCAGTAGCCTGCGGGCGGCCGTAGGCACAGATACGCAGTATTTT. It codes for CASSLRAAVGTDTQYF. V and J are TRBV19 and TRBJ2-3; TRBD2 is a possible D gene (5 bases). CDR3 size: 16 residues. Germline V lookup: CDR1 LNHDA, CDR2 SQIVND (reference sequence). The V and J ends lost 6 bases and 1 base respectively, with 17 bases between them. Drawing the rest from reference TRBV19 and TRBJ2-3, the complete variable domain is DGGITQSPKYLFRKEGQNVTLSCEQNLNHDAMYWYRQDPGQGLRLIYYSQIVNDFQKGDIAEGYSVSREKKESFPLTVTSAQKNPTAFYLCASSLRAAVGTDTQYFGPGTRLTVL.

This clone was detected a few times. The chain's CDR3 is CASSTRSGGGTEAFF. CDR3 nucleotide sequence: TGTGCCAGCAGTACGCGTTCAGGGGGCGGCACTGAAGCTTTCTTT. The chain combines TRBV2 with TRBJ1-1, with 8 bases matching TRBD1. The V and J ends lost 5 bases and 4 bases, in that order; junction bases with no gene match: 9. The germline CDR1 and CDR2 sequences are SNHLY and FYNNEI. The CDR3 runs to 15 residues.

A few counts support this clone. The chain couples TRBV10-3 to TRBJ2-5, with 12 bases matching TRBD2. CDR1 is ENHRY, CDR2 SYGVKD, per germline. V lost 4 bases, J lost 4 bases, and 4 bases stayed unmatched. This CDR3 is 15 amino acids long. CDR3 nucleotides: TGTGCCATCAGTGGTCAGACTAGCGGGGGAGAGACCCAGTACTTC. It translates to CAISGQTSGGETQYF.

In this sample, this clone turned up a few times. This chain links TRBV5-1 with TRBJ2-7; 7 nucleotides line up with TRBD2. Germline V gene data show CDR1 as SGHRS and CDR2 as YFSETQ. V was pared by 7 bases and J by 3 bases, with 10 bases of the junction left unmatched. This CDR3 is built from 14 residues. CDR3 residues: CASGFVERDYEQYV. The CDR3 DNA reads TGCGCCAGCGGATTTGTCGAGCGGGACTACGAGCAGTACGTC.

The CDR3 spells CASNQQGDRGETQYF. CDR3 DNA: TGTGCCAGCAATCAACAGGGGGATAGGGGCGAGACCCAGTACTTC. The V gene is TRBV4-2, the J gene TRBJ2-5; 8 bases match TRBD1. Germline V gene sequence: CDR1 LGHNA, CDR2 YNFKEQ. The V and J ends lost 7 bases and 5 bases, in that order; junction bases with no gene match: 12. The CDR3 totals 15 residues.

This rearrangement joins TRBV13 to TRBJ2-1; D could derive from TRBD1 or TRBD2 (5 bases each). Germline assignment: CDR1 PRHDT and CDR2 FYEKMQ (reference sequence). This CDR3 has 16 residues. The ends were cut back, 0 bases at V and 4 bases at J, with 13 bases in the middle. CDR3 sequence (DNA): TGTGCCAGCAGCTTAGGCCGGGCTGGGGGTTACAATGAGCAGTTCTTC. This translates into CASSLGRAGGYNEQFF.

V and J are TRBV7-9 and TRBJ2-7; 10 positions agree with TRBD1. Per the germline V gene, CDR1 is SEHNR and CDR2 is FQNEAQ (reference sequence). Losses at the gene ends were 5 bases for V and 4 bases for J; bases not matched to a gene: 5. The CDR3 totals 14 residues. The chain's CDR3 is CASSHSGQGYEQYF. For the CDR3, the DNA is TGTGCCAGCAGCCACTCGGGACAGGGGTACGAGCAGTACTTC.

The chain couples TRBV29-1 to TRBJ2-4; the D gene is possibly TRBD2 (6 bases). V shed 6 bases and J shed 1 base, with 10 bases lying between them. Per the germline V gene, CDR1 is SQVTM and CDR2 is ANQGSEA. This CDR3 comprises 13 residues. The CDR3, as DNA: TGCAGCGTCTCTGGGAGGGCCAAAAACATTCAGTACTTC. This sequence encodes CSVSGRAKNIQYF.

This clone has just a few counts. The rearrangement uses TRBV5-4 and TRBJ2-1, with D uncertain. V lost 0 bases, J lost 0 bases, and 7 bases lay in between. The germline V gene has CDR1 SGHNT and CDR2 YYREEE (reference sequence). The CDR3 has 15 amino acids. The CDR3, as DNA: TGTGCCAGCAGCTTGGGTGTTAGCTCCTACAATGAGCAGTTCTTC. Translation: CASSLGVSSYNEQFF.